Below, 2 T cell receptor beta chains from the same sample are listed, as sequenced in a study of patients and donors after allogeneic stem cell transplantation. One entry per CDR3 protein, called by TCRdb with MiXCR from the RT-PCR reads. The sample lists about 960,000 distinct CDR3 sequences, roughly 18% occurring once. The sequenced material came from blood, either unsorted or a sorted T cell fraction (not recorded which). The receptors come from a human donor who was either an allogeneic HSCT recipient or a stem cell or donor lymphocyte infusion donor (not recorded which). It is not recorded whose cells these are; they may come from a transplant donor.

This clonotype has only a few counts. This sequence joins TRBV12-3 or TRBV12-4 and TRBJ1-1; D not certain. This CDR3 has 16 residues. V was shortened by 5 bases and J by 0 bases, with 16 bases between the two germline ends. CDR3 residues: CASSRAALALNTEAFF. The CDR3 DNA reads as TGTGCCAGCAGTAGGGCGGCCTTGGCCCTGAACACTGAAGCTTTCTTT.

Only a few counts were recorded for this clonotype. The rearrangement joins TRBV12-3 or TRBV12-4 to TRBJ2-3, with 10 bases identical to TRBD1. This CDR3 is built from 15 residues. The V segment lost 3 bases and the J segment 5 bases; nucleotides outside the gene matches: 5. For the CDR3, the DNA is TGTGCCAGCAGTTTGGGGACAGGGGTTAAAGATACGCAGTATTTT. As protein: CASSLGTGVKDTQYF.